This passage covers 13 T cell receptor beta chains from one sample sequenced in a study of cytomegalovirus exposure and HLA in healthy donors. PCR was performed using 60 Vbeta and 13 Jbeta primers. The repertoire was sequenced with immunoSEQ multiplex PCR; TCRdb's copy has only in-frame clones and lacks some. Recorded for this sample: about 99,000 clones. The specimen was PBMCs. These receptors were collected from a man aged 35 to 55 in good health and CMV-seronegative.

The chain carries TRBV28 and TRBJ1-3; no clear D gene. The V gene's germline CDR1 is MDHEN and CDR2 SYDVKM. The germline V and J ends were trimmed by 5 bases and 2 bases, with 10 bases remaining between them. CDR3 length: 14 amino acids. CDR3 loop: CASSPPSAGNTIYF. In nucleotides, the CDR3 is TGTGCCAGCAGTCCCCCAAGCGCTGGAAACACCATATATTTT.

The chain combines TRBV7-9 with TRBJ2-5; a weak D match, TRBD1 (5 bases). In germline, CDR1 is SEHNR, CDR2 FQNEAQ (reference sequence). This CDR3 has 14 amino acids. V gave up 5 bases and J gave up 4 bases, with 14 bases separating them. CDR3 nucleotides: TGTGCCAGCAGCCAGGGTAATTTACGAGAGACCCAGTACTTC. This codes for CASSQGNLRETQYF.

The chain links TRBV4-3 to TRBJ2-3, with D perhaps matching TRBD1 (6 bases). V dropped 0 bases and J dropped 2 bases, with 9 bases sitting between them. The CDR3 is 15 amino acids. Germline V gene sequence: CDR1 LGHNA, CDR2 YSLEER. The CDR3 DNA follows: TGCGCCAGCAGCCAAGAGCCAGGGGTCACAGATACGCAGTATTTT. Translated, it gives CASSQEPGVTDTQYF.

This chain connects TRBV7-2 to TRBJ2-7; 7 bases are a match to TRBD2. This CDR3 contains 17 residues. Germline CDR1 and CDR2: SGHTA and FQGNSA. Losses at the gene ends were 9 bases for V and 0 bases for J; bases not matched to a gene: 17. The CDR3 DNA is TGTGCCAGTGGATGGGGGGGAGCGGGGTCTAGCTCCTACGAGCAGTACTTC. Its translation: CASGWGGAGSSSYEQYF. Full variable domain (remainder filled in from reference TRBV7-2 and TRBJ2-7): GAGVSQSPSNKVTEKGKDVELRCDPISGHTALYWYRQSLGQGLEFLIYFQGNSAPDKSGLPSDRFSAERTGGSVSTLTIQRTQQEDSAVYLCASGWGGAGSSSYEQYFGPGTRLTVT.

V and J are TRBV6-1 and TRBJ2-5, with a tentative D call TRBD1 (5 bases). The J call is doubtful: the DNA matches TRBJ2-7 better. The CDR3 length is 14 residues. Germline V gives CDR1 MNHNS, CDR2 SASEGT. The CDR3 DNA sequence: TGTGCCAGCAGTACCTATCTAGGGGCCTACGAGCAGTACTTC. Translating it yields CASSTYLGAYEQYF.

V usage is TRBV5-1 and J usage is TRBJ1-1, with 9 bases matching TRBD1. The CDR3 runs to 14 residues. The germline V gene encodes CDR1 SGHRS and CDR2 YFSETQ. V dropped 6 bases and J dropped 7; count of bases not matched to a gene: 10. DNA of the CDR3: TGCGCCAGCACCTCACAGGGGGCAAGGAGTGAAGCTTTCTTT. Encoded protein: CASTSQGARSEAFF.

The chain has TRBV5-1 and TRBJ1-5; D call uncertain. Trimming pared 0 bases from V and 0 bases from J, leaving 7 bases between. The CDR3 is 15 amino acids. Germline V gene sequence: CDR1 SGHRS, CDR2 YFSETQ. The CDR3 nucleotides read TGCGCCAGCAGCTTGGGACATACTAGCAATCAGCCCCAGCATTTT. Amino acid sequence: CASSLGHTSNQPQHF.

The chain links TRBV6-5 to TRBJ1-1, with D perhaps TRBD1 (6 bases). Trimming cost V 6 bases and J 6 bases, with 14 bases left between them. Per the germline V gene, CDR1 is MNHEY and CDR2 is SVGAGI. The CDR3 covers 13 residues. The CDR3 loop reads CASRPGQRAEAFF. CDR3 sequence (DNA): TGTGCCAGCAGACCCGGACAGAGGGCTGAAGCTTTCTTT.

J is TRBJ2-1 and V is TRBV27, with 15 nucleotides matching TRBD2. CDR1 is MNHEY, CDR2 SMNVEV, per germline (reference sequence). Germline trimming cut 5 bases from V and 9 bases from J; bases unmatched to any gene: 8. This CDR3 is 16 amino acids long. The CDR3 protein is CASSRGLAGGPSEQFF. The CDR3 region has the DNA TGTGCCAGCAGTCGCGGACTAGCGGGAGGGCCCAGTGAGCAGTTCTTC.

The chain has TRBV4-1 and TRBJ1-1, with a possible D match to TRBD1 (5 bases). The CDR3 is 16 amino acids. Between the trimmed V and J ends, which lost 1 base and 5 bases, there was a span of 17 bases. The germline CDR1 and CDR2 sequences are MGHRA and YSYEKL. The CDR3 protein is CASSQGRDGVETEAFF. The CDR3 bases are TGCGCCAGCAGCCAAGGCAGGGATGGGGTTGAGACTGAAGCTTTCTTT.

The gene calls are TRBV10-1 and TRBJ2-7; D is possibly TRBD1 (6 bases). Trimming shortened V by 0 bases and J by 10 bases, and 13 bases separated the two germline ends. Germline lookup yields CDR1 WNHNN and CDR2 SYGVQD (reference sequence). The CDR3 is made up of 13 amino acids. DNA for the CDR3: TGCGCCAGCAGTGAGTCTCAGGTGACAGGCCAGTACTTC. Its protein is CASSESQVTGQYF.

The chain is built from TRBV19 and TRBJ2-1; 12 bases match TRBD2. V shed 1 base, J shed 7 bases, and the junction held 5 bases outside the gene matches. Germline CDR1 LNHDA, CDR2 SQIVND (reference sequence). The CDR3 covers 16 residues. This CDR3 is CASSIATSGRRNEQFF. In DNA, the CDR3 is TGTGCCAGTAGTATAGCCACTAGCGGGAGGAGGAATGAGCAGTTCTTC.

For this clone: A junction boundary mismatches the germline segment, possibly from a read error. The gene calls are TRBV7-2 and TRBJ2-3, with TRBD2 matching over 7 bases. Germline CDR1 and CDR2: SGHTA and FQGNSA. The CDR3 sequence is 15 residues long. CDR3 DNA: TGTGCCAGCAGCGTAGCGGGCCATGACACAGATACGCAGTATTTT. Amino acid sequence: CASSVAGHDTDTQYF.